This T cell receptor beta chain comes out of a study of cytomegalovirus exposure and HLA in healthy donors. Study-level background: When 398 donors were genotyped, just over 80% of them were found to fall in the Caucasian-associated ancestry cluster.

Germline V CDR1 and CDR2: SGHRS, YFSETQ. This CDR3 spans 14 amino acids. V dropped 3 bases and J dropped 3 bases, with 11 bases sitting between them. To note about this clone: Its antigen remains unknown.

The study ran its PCR with 60 Vbeta and 13 Jbeta primers. Assay: immunoSEQ multiplex PCR; the TCRdb copy retains only in-frame clones and omits some. The data contain about 81,000 clones, about 80% of them singletons. General study results and limits: Follow-up analysis found HLA locus-dependent TCR association rates, highest for DRB1 and lowest for HLA-C.

This chain uses TRBV5-1 with TRBJ2-3; possible D gene TRBD1, 5 bases. The sequence derives from a man between 50 and 59 years old in good health and CMV-seropositive. Sequencing used PBMCs. The CDR3 sequence is CASSYRQNTDTQYF. In DNA, the CDR3 is TGCGCCAGCAGCTACCGACAGAATACAGATACGCAGTATTTT.